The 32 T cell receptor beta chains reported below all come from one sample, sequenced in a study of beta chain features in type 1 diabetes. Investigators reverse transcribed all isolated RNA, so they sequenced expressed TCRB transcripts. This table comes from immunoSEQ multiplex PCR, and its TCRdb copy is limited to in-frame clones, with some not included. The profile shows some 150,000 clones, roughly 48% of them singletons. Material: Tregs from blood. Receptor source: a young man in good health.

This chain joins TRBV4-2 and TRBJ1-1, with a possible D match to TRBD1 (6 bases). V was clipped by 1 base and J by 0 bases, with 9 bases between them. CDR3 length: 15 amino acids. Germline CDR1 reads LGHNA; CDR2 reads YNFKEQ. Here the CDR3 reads CASSQGGQLNTEAFF. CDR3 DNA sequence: TGTGCCAGCAGCCAAGGGGGGCAGCTGAACACTGAAGCTTTCTTT.

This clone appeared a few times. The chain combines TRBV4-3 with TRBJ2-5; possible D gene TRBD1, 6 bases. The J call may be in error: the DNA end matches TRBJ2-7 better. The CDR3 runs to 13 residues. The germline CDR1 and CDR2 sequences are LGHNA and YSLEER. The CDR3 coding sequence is TGCGCCAGCAGCTCAGAAACAGGGTACGAGCAGTACTTC. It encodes CASSSETGYEQYF.

CDR3 amino acids: CATRTGGAEQFF. CDR3 nucleotides: TGTGCCACTAGAACAGGGGGTGCTGAGCAGTTCTTC. The rearrangement links TRBV19 to TRBJ2-1; TRBD1 aligns across 8 bases. In germline, CDR1 is LNHDA, CDR2 SQIVND (reference sequence). This CDR3 comprises 12 residues. V trimming: 10 bases; J trimming: 9 bases; junction bases outside the gene matches: 8. The full variable domain, its missing parts supplied by reference TRBV19 and TRBJ2-1, is DGGITQSPKYLFRKEGQNVTLSCEQNLNHDAMYWYRQDPGQGLRLIYYSQIVNDFQKGDIAEGYSVSREKKESFPLTVTSAQKNPTAFYLCATRTGGAEQFFGPGTRLTVL.

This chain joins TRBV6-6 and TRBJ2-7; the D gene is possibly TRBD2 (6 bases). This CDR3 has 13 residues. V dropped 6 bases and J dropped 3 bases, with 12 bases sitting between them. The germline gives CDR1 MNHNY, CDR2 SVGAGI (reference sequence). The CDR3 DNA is TGTGCCAGCAGCGGAGGGCCGGGCTACGAGCAGTACTTC. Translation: CASSGGPGYEQYF.

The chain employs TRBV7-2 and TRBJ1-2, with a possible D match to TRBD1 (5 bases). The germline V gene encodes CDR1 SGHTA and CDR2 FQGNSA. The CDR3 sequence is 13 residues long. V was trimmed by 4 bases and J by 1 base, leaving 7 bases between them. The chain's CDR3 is CASSSTVNYGYTF. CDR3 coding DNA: TGTGCCAGCAGCTCGACAGTTAACTATGGCTACACCTTC.

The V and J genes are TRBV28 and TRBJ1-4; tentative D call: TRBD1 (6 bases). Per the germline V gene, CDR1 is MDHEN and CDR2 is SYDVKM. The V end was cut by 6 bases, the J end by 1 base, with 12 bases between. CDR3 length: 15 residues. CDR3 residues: CASSKQQGTNEKLFF. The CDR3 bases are TGTGCCAGCAGCAAGCAACAGGGAACTAATGAAAAACTGTTTTTT.

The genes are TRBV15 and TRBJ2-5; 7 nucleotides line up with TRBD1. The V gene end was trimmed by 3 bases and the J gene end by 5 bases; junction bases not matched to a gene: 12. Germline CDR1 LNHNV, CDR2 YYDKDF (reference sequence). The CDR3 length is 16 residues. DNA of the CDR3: TGTGCCACCAGCAGGGGCCTGAACAGGGGTGACGAGACCCAGTACTTC. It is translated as CATSRGLNRGDETQYF.

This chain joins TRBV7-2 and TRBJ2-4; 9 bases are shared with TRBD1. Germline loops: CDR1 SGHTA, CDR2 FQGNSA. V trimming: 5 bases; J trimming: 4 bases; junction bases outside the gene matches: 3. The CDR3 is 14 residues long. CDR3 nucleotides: TGTGCCAGCAGCCGCGGGACAGGGAAAAACATTCAGTACTTC. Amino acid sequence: CASSRGTGKNIQYF.

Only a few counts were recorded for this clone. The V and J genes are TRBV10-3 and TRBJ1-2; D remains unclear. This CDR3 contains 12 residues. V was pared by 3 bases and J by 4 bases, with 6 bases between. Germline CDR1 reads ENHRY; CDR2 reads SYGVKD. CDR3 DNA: TGTGCCATCAGTGAAGGAGCCTATGGCTACACCTTC. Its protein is CAISEGAYGYTF.

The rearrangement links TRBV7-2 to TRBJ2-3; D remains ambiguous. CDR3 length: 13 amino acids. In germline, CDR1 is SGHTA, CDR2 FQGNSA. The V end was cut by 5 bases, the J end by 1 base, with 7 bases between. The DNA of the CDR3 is TGTGCCAGCAGCCCCCGGGGCACAGATACGCAGTATTTT. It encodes CASSPRGTDTQYF.

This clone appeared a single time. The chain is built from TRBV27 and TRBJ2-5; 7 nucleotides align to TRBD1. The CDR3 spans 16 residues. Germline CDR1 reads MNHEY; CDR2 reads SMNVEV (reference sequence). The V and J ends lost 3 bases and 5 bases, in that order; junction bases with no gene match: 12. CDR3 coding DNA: TGTGCCAGCAGTTTCATCGGACGAACAGGGGCCGAGACCCAGTACTTC. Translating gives CASSFIGRTGAETQYF.

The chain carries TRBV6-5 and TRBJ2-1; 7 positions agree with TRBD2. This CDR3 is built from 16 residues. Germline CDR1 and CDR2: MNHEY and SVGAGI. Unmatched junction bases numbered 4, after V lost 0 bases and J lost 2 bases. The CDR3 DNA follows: TGTGCCAGCAGTTACTCGACTAGCTTTGCCTACAATGAGCAGTTCTTC. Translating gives CASSYSTSFAYNEQFF.

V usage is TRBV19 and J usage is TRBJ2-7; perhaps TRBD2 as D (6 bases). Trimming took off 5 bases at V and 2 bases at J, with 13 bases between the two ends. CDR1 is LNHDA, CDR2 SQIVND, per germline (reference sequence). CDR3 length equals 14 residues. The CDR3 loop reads CASSPRAGPYEQYF. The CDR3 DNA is TGTGCCAGTAGTCCTCGCGCGGGGCCCTACGAGCAGTACTTC.

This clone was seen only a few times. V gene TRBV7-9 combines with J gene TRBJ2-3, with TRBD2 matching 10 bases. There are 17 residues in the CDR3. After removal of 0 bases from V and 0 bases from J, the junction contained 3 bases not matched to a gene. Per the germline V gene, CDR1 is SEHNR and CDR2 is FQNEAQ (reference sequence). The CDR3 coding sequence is TGTGCCAGCAGCTTAGCGGGTAGCGGGGGGAGCACAGATACGCAGTATTTT. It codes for CASSLAGSGGSTDTQYF.

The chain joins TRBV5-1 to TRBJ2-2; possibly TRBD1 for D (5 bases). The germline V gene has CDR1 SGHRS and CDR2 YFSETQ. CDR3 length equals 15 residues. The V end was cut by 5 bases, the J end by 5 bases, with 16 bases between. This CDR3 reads CASRSQDTGTGELFF. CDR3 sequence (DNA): TGCGCCAGCAGATCTCAAGATACAGGTACCGGGGAGCTGTTTTTT.

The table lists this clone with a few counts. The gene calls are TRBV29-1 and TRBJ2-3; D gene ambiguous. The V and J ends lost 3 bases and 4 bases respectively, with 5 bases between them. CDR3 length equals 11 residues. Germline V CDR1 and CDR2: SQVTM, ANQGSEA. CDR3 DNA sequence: TGCAGCGTTGAGGTAGCAGATACGCAGTATTTT. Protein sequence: CSVEVADTQYF.

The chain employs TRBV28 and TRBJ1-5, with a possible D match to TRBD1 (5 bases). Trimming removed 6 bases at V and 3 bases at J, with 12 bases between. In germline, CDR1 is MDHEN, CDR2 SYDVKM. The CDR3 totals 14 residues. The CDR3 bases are TGTGCCAGCAGGAGGGGAGGGTACAATCAGCCCCAGCATTTT. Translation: CASRRGGYNQPQHF.

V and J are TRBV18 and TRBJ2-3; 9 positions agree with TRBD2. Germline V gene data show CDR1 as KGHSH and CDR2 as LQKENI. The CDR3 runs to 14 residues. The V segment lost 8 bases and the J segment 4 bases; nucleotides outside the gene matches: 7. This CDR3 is CASDSGRGADTQYF. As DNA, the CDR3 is TGTGCCAGCGATAGCGGGAGAGGGGCAGATACGCAGTATTTT.

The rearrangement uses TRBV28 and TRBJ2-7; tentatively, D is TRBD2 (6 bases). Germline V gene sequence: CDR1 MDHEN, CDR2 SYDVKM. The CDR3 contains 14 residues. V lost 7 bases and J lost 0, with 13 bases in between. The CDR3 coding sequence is TGTGCCAGCACTCCCTCGGGGGTCTCCTACGAGCAGTACTTC. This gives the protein CASTPSGVSYEQYF.

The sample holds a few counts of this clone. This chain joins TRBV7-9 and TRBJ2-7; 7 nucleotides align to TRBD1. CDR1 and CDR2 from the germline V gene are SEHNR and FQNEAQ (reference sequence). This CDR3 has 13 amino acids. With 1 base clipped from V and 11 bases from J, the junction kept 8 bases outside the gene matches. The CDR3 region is CASSLGTGQTKYF. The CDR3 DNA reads TGTGCCAGCAGCTTAGGAACGGGACAGACCAAGTACTTC.

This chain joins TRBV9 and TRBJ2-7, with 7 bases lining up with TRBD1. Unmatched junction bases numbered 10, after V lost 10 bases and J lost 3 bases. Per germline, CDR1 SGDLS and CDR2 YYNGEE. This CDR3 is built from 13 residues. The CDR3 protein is CALAGQVFYEQYF. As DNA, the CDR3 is TGTGCCCTCGCCGGACAGGTTTTCTACGAGCAGTACTTC. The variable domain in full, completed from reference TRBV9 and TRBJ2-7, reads DSGVTQTPKHLITATGQRVTLRCSPRSGDLSVYWYQQSLDQGLQFLIQYYNGEERAKGNILERFSAQQFPDLHSELNLSSLELGDSALYFCALAGQVFYEQYFGPGTRLTVT.

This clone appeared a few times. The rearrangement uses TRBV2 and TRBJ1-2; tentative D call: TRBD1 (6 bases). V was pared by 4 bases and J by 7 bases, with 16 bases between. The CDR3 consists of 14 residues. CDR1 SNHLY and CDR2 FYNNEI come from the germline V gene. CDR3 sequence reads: CASSVGQNFRGYTF. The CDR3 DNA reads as TGTGCCAGCAGTGTCGGACAGAACTTCCGTGGCTACACCTTC.

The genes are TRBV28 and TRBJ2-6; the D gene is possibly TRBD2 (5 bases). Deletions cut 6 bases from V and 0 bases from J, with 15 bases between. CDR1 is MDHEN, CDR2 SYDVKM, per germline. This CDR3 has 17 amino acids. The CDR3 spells CASSSRTYRSGANVLTF. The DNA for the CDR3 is TGTGCCAGCAGCTCCCGGACTTACCGCTCTGGGGCCAACGTCCTGACTTTC.

The CDR3 DNA reads TGTGCCAGCAGCTTGCGACAGGGCTCAGCCTACGAGCAGTACTTC. Translating gives CASSLRQGSAYEQYF. This chain connects TRBV5-4 to TRBJ2-7; TRBD1 agrees at 7 bases. Germline V gene sequence: CDR1 SGHNT, CDR2 YYREEE (reference sequence). The CDR3 extends over 15 amino acids. V lost 1 base, J lost 2 bases, and 6 bases stayed unmatched.

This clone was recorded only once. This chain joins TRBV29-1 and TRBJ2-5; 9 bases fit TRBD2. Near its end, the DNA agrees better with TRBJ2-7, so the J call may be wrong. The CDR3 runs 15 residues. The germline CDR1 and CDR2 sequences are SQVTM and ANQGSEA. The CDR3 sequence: CSVVSRGGRAYEQYF. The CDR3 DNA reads TGCAGCGTTGTCAGTCGGGGCGGGAGGGCCTACGAGCAGTACTTC.

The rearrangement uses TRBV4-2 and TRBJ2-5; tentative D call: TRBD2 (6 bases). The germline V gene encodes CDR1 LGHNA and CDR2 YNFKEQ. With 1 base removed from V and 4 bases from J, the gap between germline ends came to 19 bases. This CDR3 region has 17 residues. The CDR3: CASSQGQLGRRGETQYF. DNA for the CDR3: TGTGCCAGCAGCCAAGGCCAACTCGGAAGGAGGGGAGAGACCCAGTACTTC.

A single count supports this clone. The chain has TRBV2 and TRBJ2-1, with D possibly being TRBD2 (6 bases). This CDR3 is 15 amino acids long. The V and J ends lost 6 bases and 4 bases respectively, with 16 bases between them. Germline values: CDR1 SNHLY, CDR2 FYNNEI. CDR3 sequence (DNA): TGTGCCAGCAGGAGCGGGTCTAGCGCGTACAATGAGCAGTTCTTC. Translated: CASRSGSSAYNEQFF.

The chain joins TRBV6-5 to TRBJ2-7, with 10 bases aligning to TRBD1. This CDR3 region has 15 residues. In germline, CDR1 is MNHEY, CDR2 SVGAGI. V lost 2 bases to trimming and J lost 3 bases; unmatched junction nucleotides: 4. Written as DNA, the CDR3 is TGTGCCAGCAGTTACGGGGGACAGGGGAACTACGAGCAGTACTTC. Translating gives CASSYGGQGNYEQYF.

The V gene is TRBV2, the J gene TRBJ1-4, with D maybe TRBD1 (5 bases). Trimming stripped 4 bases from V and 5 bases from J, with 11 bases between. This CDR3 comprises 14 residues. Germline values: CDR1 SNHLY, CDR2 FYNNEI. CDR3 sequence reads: CASSGGSRNEKLFF. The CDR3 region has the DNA TGTGCCAGCAGTGGGGGCAGTAGGAATGAAAAACTGTTTTTT.

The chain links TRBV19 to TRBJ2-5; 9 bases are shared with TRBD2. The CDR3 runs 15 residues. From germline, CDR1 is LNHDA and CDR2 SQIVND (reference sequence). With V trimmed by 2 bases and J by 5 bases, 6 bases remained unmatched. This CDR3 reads CASSIIAGEPETQYF. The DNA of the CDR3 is TGTGCCAGTAGTATAATAGCGGGGGAACCCGAGACCCAGTACTTC. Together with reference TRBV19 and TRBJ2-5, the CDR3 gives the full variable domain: DGGITQSPKYLFRKEGQNVTLSCEQNLNHDAMYWYRQDPGQGLRLIYYSQIVNDFQKGDIAEGYSVSREKKESFPLTVTSAQKNPTAFYLCASSIIAGEPETQYFGPGTRLLVL.

The CDR3 nucleotides read TGTGCCAGCAGCTTAATCCAGTCTACGCAGTATTTT. Its protein is CASSLIQSTQYF. J is TRBJ2-3 and V is TRBV7-3, with D unresolved. This CDR3 comprises 12 residues. Germline values: CDR1 SGHTA, CDR2 FQGTGA. V dropped 1 base and J dropped 8 bases, with 7 bases sitting between them.

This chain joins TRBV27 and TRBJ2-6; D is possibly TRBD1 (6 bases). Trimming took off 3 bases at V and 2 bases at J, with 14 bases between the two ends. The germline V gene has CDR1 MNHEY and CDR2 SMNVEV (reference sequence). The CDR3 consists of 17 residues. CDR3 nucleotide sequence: TGTGCCAGCAGTTTCCCTCTAAACAGGGCTGGGGCCAACGTCCTGACTTTC. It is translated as CASSFPLNRAGANVLTF. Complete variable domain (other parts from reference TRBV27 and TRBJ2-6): EAQVTQNPRYLITVTGKKLTVTCSQNMNHEYMSWYRQDPGLGLRQIYYSMNVEVTDKGDVPEGYKVSRKEKRNFPLILESPSPNQTSLYFCASSFPLNRAGANVLTFGAGSRLTVL.